What follows are 24 T cell receptor beta chains derived from one specimen sequenced in a study of blood T cell repertoires in COVID-19. The table came from immunoSEQ multiplex PCR; TCRdb's copy has only in-frame clones and leaves some out. The sample lists some 49,000 clones; 90% were seen once. Sequencing was carried out using peripheral blood. Every receptor here comes from a man between 65 and 79 years old with active COVID-19.

The chain recombines TRBV5-1 with TRBJ2-7; D possibly corresponds to TRBD2 (6 bases). CDR1 and CDR2 from the germline V gene are SGHRS and YFSETQ. The V end lost 3 bases, the J end lost 5 bases, and 18 bases lay between the germline ends. This CDR3 is built from 15 residues. In DNA, the CDR3 is TGCGCCAGCAGCTCTGGGGCGGGGCGACCAGACGAGCAGTACTTC. It specifies CASSSGAGRPDEQYF.

In its sample, this clone was seen once. CDR3 in DNA: TGTGCCAGCAGTAACCTCAGGACTGAAGCTTTCTTT. Residues: CASSNLRTEAFF. The genes are TRBV12-3 or TRBV12-4 and TRBJ1-1; no definite D call. V was clipped by 5 bases and J by 5 bases, with 9 bases between them. The CDR3 is 12 residues long.

The rearrangement joins TRBV15 to TRBJ1-1; unclear D gene. The CDR3 covers 13 residues. Germline CDR1 and CDR2: LNHNV and YYDKDF (reference sequence). Trimming cost V 0 bases and J 2 bases, with 4 bases left between them. The CDR3 DNA sequence: TGTGCCACCAGCAGAGATGGCAACACTGAAGCTTTCTTT. Amino acids: CATSRDGNTEAFF.

V gene TRBV3-1 (or the pseudogene TRBV3-2) combines with J gene TRBJ1-2; D possibly corresponds to TRBD1 (5 bases). Germline loops: CDR1 LGHDT, CDR2 YNNKEL (reference sequence). This CDR3 region has 15 residues. The V gene lost 0 bases and the J gene lost 2 bases, with 10 bases spanning the gap. Here the CDR3 DNA reads TGTGCCAGCAGCCAAGATAGGAGACAGAACTATGGCTACACCTTC. This sequence encodes CASSQDRRQNYGYTF.

This chain connects TRBV4-2 to TRBJ2-1, with 7 bases that match TRBD2. CDR1 LGHNA and CDR2 YNFKEQ come from the germline V gene. V lost 0 bases to trimming and J lost 8 bases; unmatched junction nucleotides: 10. The CDR3 spans 16 residues. Written as DNA, the CDR3 is TGTGCCAGCAGCCAAGAGTTGGGACTAAAGAAGGATGAGCAGTTCTTC. Amino acids: CASSQELGLKKDEQFF.

This clone turned up a few times. The rearrangement uses TRBV4-1 and TRBJ2-7; a possible D gene is TRBD2 (7 bases). There are 15 residues in the CDR3. Germline lookup yields CDR1 MGHRA and CDR2 YSYEKL. V shed 3 bases and J shed 3 bases, with 15 bases lying between them. The CDR3 DNA reads as TGCGCCAGCAGCCAGGCACAGGGAGGGCACTACGAGCAGTACTTC. This encodes CASSQAQGGHYEQYF.

J is TRBJ2-5 and V is TRBV4-1, with TRBD1 matching 8 bases. V was clipped by 1 base and J by 0 bases; unmatched bases: 4. Germline assignment: CDR1 MGHRA and CDR2 YSYEKL. This CDR3 comprises 16 residues. The DNA for the CDR3 is TGCGCCAGCAGCCAAGGGACAGGGACAAACCAAGAGACCCAGTACTTC. Translating gives CASSQGTGTNQETQYF.

The J gene is TRBJ2-2, the V gene TRBV7-9, with 10 bases matching TRBD2. Per the germline V gene, CDR1 is SEHNR and CDR2 is FQNEAQ (reference sequence). The CDR3 is 16 residues long. V gave up 5 bases and J gave up 4 bases; unmatched junction bases: 7. CDR3 amino acids: CASSRGLAAVTGELFF. The CDR3 DNA follows: TGTGCCAGCAGCCGAGGACTAGCGGCAGTCACCGGGGAGCTGTTTTTT.

This chain links TRBV7-8 with TRBJ2-1; TRBD1 matches 10 bases. Losses at the gene ends were 4 bases for V and 10 bases for J; bases not matched to a gene: 4. The CDR3 covers 13 residues. The germline gives CDR1 SGHVS, CDR2 FQNEAQ. The CDR3 is CASSWGQGYEQFF. Here the CDR3 DNA reads TGTGCCAGCAGCTGGGGACAGGGGTACGAGCAGTTCTTC.

This clone was observed a single time. The V gene is TRBV4-3, the J gene TRBJ2-3, with a weak D call TRBD1 (5 bases). Per germline, CDR1 LGHNA and CDR2 YSLEER. Trimming took 4 bases from V and 1 from J, leaving 21 bases between them. The length of the CDR3 is 18 residues. CDR3 sequence: CASSLTVIDSSRTDTQYF. In nucleotides, the CDR3 is TGCGCCAGCAGCCTTACGGTCATTGACAGTTCCCGCACAGATACGCAGTATTTT.

The genes are TRBV2 and TRBJ2-1; no reliable D call. The CDR3 has 12 amino acids. Germline lookup yields CDR1 SNHLY and CDR2 FYNNEI. Trimming cost V 5 bases and J 11 bases, with 13 bases left between them. The CDR3 sequence: CASSLLTAQQFF. Here the CDR3 DNA reads TGTGCCAGCAGTCTACTTACCGCGCAGCAGTTCTTC.

The rearrangement uses TRBV5-1 and TRBJ2-3; 10 bases align to TRBD1. The germline V gene has CDR1 SGHRS and CDR2 YFSETQ. The CDR3 extends over 16 amino acids. V shed 4 bases and J 3 bases; nucleotides not matched to a gene: 8. CDR3 nucleotides: TGCGCCAGCAGCGGAGGGACAGGGGTAAGGACAGATACGCAGTATTTT. As protein: CASSGGTGVRTDTQYF.

The CDR3 loop reads CASSASGDTQYF. The CDR3 nucleotides read TGTGCCAGCAGTGCTTCAGGGGATACGCAGTATTTT. The chain couples TRBV2 to TRBJ2-3; D perhaps matches TRBD1 (5 bases). This CDR3 has 12 amino acids. With 4 bases removed from V and 6 bases from J, the gap between germline ends came to 8 bases. CDR1 and CDR2 (germline): SNHLY, FYNNEI.

The genes are TRBV10-2 and TRBJ1-1; D unresolved. Germline CDR1 WSHSY, CDR2 SAAADI. This CDR3 is built from 14 residues. Trimming shortened V by 4 bases and J by 2 bases, and 11 bases separated the two germline ends. CDR3 in DNA: TGCGCCAGCAGTGCCGCGGGCGGAAACACTGAAGCTTTCTTT. This translates into CASSAAGGNTEAFF.

This chain joins TRBV28 and TRBJ1-5; 7 bases align to TRBD1. This CDR3 has 13 residues. Per the germline V gene, CDR1 is MDHEN and CDR2 is SYDVKM. The V and J ends lost 6 bases and 5 bases, in that order; junction bases with no gene match: 4. The CDR3 bases are TGTGCCAGCAGACCAGGGGGGCATCAGCCCCAGCATTTT. Protein: CASRPGGHQPQHF.

This rearrangement joins TRBV28 to TRBJ2-1, with 8 positions matching TRBD2. Losses at the gene ends were 1 base for V and 5 bases for J; bases not matched to a gene: 4. The CDR3 is made up of 15 amino acids. CDR1 and CDR2 (germline): MDHEN, SYDVKM. The CDR3 coding sequence is TGTGCCAGCAGTTTATTTACTAGCGGAGACAATGAGCAGTTCTTC. As protein: CASSLFTSGDNEQFF.

V usage is TRBV14 and J usage is TRBJ2-5; 13 nucleotides agree with TRBD2. The germline CDR1 and CDR2 sequences are SGHDN and FVKESK. The V and J ends lost 0 bases and 5 bases, in that order; junction bases with no gene match: 3. This CDR3 has 16 amino acids. In DNA form, the CDR3 reads TGTGCCAGCAGCCAAGAGGGGACTAGCGGGGCGGAGACCCAGTACTTC. Translated: CASSQEGTSGAETQYF.

V is TRBV4-2 and J is TRBJ2-7, with unresolved D. The CDR3 is 13 residues long. V lost 1 base and J lost 3, with 7 bases in between. The V gene's germline CDR1 is LGHNA and CDR2 YNFKEQ. Written as DNA, the CDR3 is TGTGCCAGCAGCCAAGTAGCCAACTACGAGCAGTACTTC. Translated, it gives CASSQVANYEQYF.

The chain has TRBV9 and TRBJ2-2; 8 bases match TRBD2. The CDR3 is 18 amino acids. The germline V gene encodes CDR1 SGDLS and CDR2 YYNGEE. V was clipped by 4 bases and J by 0 bases; unmatched bases: 11. The CDR3 sequence is CASSPRRAGASNTGELFF. The CDR3 DNA reads TGTGCCAGCAGCCCTCGGAGAGCGGGGGCCTCGAACACCGGGGAGCTGTTTTTT.

This rearrangement joins TRBV18 to TRBJ1-5; 9 bases are a match to TRBD1. With V trimmed by 4 bases and J by 6 bases, 7 bases remained unmatched. CDR1 KGHSH and CDR2 LQKENI come from the germline V gene. This CDR3 contains 15 residues. CDR3 nucleotide sequence: TGTGCCAGCTCACAAGGGACAGGGCTTAGTCAGCCCCAGCATTTT. Amino acids: CASSQGTGLSQPQHF. Looking up the rest from reference TRBV18 and TRBJ1-5 gives the full variable domain: NAGVMQNPRHLVRRRGQEARLRCSPMKGHSHVYWYRQLPEEGLKFMVYLQKENIIDESGMPKERFSAEFPKEGPSILRIQQVVRGDSAAYFCASSQGTGLSQPQHFGDGTRLSIL.

The chain has TRBV7-8 and TRBJ1-6, with 8 nucleotides matching TRBD1. Trimming at V came to 1 base and at J to 2 bases, leaving 1 base not matched to a gene. Germline V gene data show CDR1 as SGHVS and CDR2 as FQNEAQ. There are 16 residues in the CDR3. CDR3 sequence reads: CASSLEQGAYNSPLHF. The CDR3 DNA reads TGTGCCAGCAGCTTAGAACAGGGGGCCTATAATTCACCCCTCCACTTT.

This chain connects TRBV28 to TRBJ2-1; 12 positions match TRBD2. The CDR3 has 14 residues. Germline lookup yields CDR1 MDHEN and CDR2 SYDVKM. Losses at the gene ends were 4 bases for V and 8 bases for J; bases not matched to a gene: 3. CDR3 bases: TGTGCCAGCAGTTCAAGACTAGCGGGGGATGAGCAGTTCTTC. It encodes CASSSRLAGDEQFF.

The chain uses TRBV5-4 and TRBJ2-5, with TRBD2 matching over 10 bases. Germline loops: CDR1 SGHNT, CDR2 YYREEE (reference sequence). CDR3 length equals 16 residues. Trimming cost V 4 bases and J 4 bases; bases outside gene matches: 10. The CDR3 reads CASSRRASGGGETQYF. The CDR3 nucleotides are TGTGCCAGCAGCCGGAGGGCTAGCGGGGGTGGAGAGACCCAGTACTTC.

The rearrangement uses TRBV5-1 and TRBJ2-1, with TRBD2 identical over 10 bases. This CDR3 contains 16 residues. V lost 1 base to trimming and J lost 4 bases; unmatched junction nucleotides: 5. CDR1 is SGHRS and CDR2 is YFSETQ in the germline V gene. The chain's CDR3 is CASSLSSGGRYNEQFF. The CDR3 bases are TGCGCCAGCAGCTTGTCTAGCGGGGGAAGATACAATGAGCAGTTCTTC.